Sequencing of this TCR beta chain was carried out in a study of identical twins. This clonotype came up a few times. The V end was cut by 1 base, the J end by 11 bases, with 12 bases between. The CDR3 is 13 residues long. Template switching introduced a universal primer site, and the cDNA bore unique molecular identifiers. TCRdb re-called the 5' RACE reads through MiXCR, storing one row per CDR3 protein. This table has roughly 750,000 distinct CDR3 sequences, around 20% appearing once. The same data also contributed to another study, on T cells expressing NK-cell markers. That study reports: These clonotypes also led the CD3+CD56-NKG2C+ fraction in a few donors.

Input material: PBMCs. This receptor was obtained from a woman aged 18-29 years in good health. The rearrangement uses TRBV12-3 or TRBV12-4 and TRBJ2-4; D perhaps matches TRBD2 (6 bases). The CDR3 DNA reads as TGTGCCAGCAGTTTAGGGATGGAGGGACTTCAGTACTTC. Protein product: CASSLGMEGLQYF.